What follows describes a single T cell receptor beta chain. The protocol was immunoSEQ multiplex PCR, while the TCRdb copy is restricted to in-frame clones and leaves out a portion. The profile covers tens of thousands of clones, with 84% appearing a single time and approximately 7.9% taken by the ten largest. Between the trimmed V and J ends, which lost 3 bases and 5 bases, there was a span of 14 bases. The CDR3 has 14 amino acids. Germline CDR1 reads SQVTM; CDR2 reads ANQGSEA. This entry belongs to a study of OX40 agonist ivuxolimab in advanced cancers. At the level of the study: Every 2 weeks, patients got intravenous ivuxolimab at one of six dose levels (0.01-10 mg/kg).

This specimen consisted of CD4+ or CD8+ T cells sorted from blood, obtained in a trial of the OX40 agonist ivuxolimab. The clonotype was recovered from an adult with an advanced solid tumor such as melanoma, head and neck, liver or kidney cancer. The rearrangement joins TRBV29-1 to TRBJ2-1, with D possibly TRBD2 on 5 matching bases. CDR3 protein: CSVDSKRQNNEQFF. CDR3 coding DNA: TGCAGCGTTGACTCAAAGCGGCAGAACAATGAGCAGTTCTTC.